This record concerns one T cell receptor beta chain sequence. Its antigen is not identified. This sample was included in a study of a mutant IDH1 vaccine in newly diagnosed glioma. Across the whole study: The patients received vaccinations eight times, in weeks 1, 3, 5, 7, 11, 15, 19 and 23. Males made up approximately 62% and females about 40% of treated patients, whose mean age was around 41 years. Most patients had received both radiotherapy and temozolomide, the prior options being radiotherapy, temozolomide, or both.

V lost 4 bases to trimming and J lost 2 bases, with 16 bases between them. The CDR3 has 15 amino acids. The germline V gene encodes CDR1 SGDLS and CDR2 YYNGEE. The method was immunoSEQ multiplex PCR; TCRdb's version includes in-frame clones alone and lacks a portion of them. The sample contains 100,000 to 120,000 clones, 85% to 90% of which appear only once. Time point in this sample: week 11, during vaccination. All doses held 300 ug of mutant IDH1 20-mer peptide, with topical imiquimod. The chain recombines TRBV9 with TRBJ2-7; D might be TRBD2 (7 bases). The origin of this receptor is a woman between 45 and 60 years old with glioma. This specimen consisted of PBMCs, obtained from a glioma patient whose treatment included an IDH1 peptide vaccine. The CDR3 spells CASSLGGTMPYEQYF. Written as DNA, the CDR3 is TGTGCCAGCAGCTTGGGAGGGACAATGCCCTACGAGCAGTACTTC. Using reference TRBV9 and TRBJ2-7 for the parts outside the CDR3, the full variable domain is DSGVTQTPKHLITATGQRVTLRCSPRSGDLSVYWYQQSLDQGLQFLIQYYNGEERAKGNILERFSAQQFPDLHSELNLSSLELGDSALYFCASSLGGTMPYEQYFGPGTRLTVT.